The 17 T cell receptor beta chains presented below share a single source sample, sequenced in a study of cytomegalovirus exposure and HLA in healthy donors (dated by TCRdb to the late 2010s). Library construction relied on the immunoSEQ multiplex PCR assay. The multiplex PCR relied on a mix of 60 forward primers for TCR Vbeta segments and 13 reverse primers for TCR Jbeta segments. Imported from immuneACCESS, the table was reduced by TCRdb to in-frame sequences with V and J called. These copies leave out some clones; in studies compared against another copy, an unresolved V gene accounts for under half, and the cause of the remainder is not known. The sample yields about 130,000 clones; approximately 78% were counted once. The ten largest clonotypes hold roughly 7.8% of the sample. The specimen sequenced was PBMCs. These TCRs come from a woman in her forties or fifties in good health and CMV-seropositive.

Only one count was recorded for this clone. In DNA, the CDR3 is TGTGCCAGCAGCCCCCGGAGCGGGAGGGTATATGAGCAGTTCTTC. Encoded protein: CASSPRSGRVYEQFF. The V gene is TRBV5-8, the J gene TRBJ2-1; TRBD2 aligns across 10 bases. The germline CDR1 and CDR2 sequences are SGHTS and YDEGEE. Trimming took 4 bases from V and 8 from J; bases not matched to a gene: 9. This CDR3 contains 15 residues.

This sequence joins TRBV10-3 and TRBJ1-1; D is ambiguous. This CDR3 has 16 amino acids. The V gene lost 3 bases and the J gene lost 2 bases, with 16 bases spanning the gap. CDR1 is ENHRY, CDR2 SYGVKD, per germline. Written as DNA, the CDR3 is TGTGCCATCAGTGACTCCGGGAACCTTCCCAACACTGAAGCTTTCTTT. Its translation: CAISDSGNLPNTEAFF.

This sequence joins TRBV7-2 and TRBJ2-7; TRBD1 might be the D (5 bases). Trimming took 0 bases from V and 7 from J, leaving 10 bases between them. The germline CDR1 and CDR2 sequences are SGHTA and FQGNSA. The CDR3 has 13 residues. The CDR3 loop reads CASSLAGQGEQYF. CDR3 DNA: TGTGCCAGCAGCTTAGCAGGGCAGGGTGAGCAGTACTTC.

The chain recombines TRBV25-1 with TRBJ1-2, with TRBD1 matching 10 bases. V shed 6 bases, J shed 6 bases, and the junction held 7 bases outside the gene matches. The CDR3 contains 14 residues. The V gene's germline CDR1 is MGHDK and CDR2 SYGVNS. The CDR3 DNA reads TGTGCCAGCAGGGAGACAGGGGGCGCGGATGGCTACACCTTC. This encodes CASRETGGADGYTF.

The genes are TRBV14 and TRBJ1-3; no definite D call. Trimming took off 1 base at V and 4 bases at J, with 8 bases between the two ends. Germline loops: CDR1 SGHDN, CDR2 FVKESK. The CDR3 is made up of 14 amino acids. The CDR3 DNA is TGTGCCAGCAGCCAAGCCGGAGCAGGAAACACCATATATTTT. This sequence encodes CASSQAGAGNTIYF.

The rearrangement uses TRBV5-1 and TRBJ2-2; 9 bases agree with TRBD1. J gave up 4 bases and V 8 bases, and 15 bases lay outside the gene matches. This CDR3 spans 17 amino acids. Germline values: CDR1 SGHRS, CDR2 YFSETQ. CDR3 nucleotides: TGCGCCAGTCACAGGGGGCGACGGCCCCGTGGCACCGGGGAGCTGTTTTTT. It translates to CASHRGRRPRGTGELFF.

The gene calls are TRBV18 and TRBJ1-3; 9 bases are shared with TRBD1. Germline CDR1 reads KGHSH; CDR2 reads LQKENI. V was clipped by 2 bases and J by 6 bases; unmatched bases: 2. The CDR3 loop spans 14 amino acids. The CDR3 sequence: CASSPRTGANTIYF. The CDR3 DNA sequence: TGTGCCAGCTCACCAAGGACAGGGGCAAACACCATATATTTT.

The CDR3 DNA follows: TGCGCCAGCAGTCCGCGGGGGGTCGCGGGGTACGAGCAGTACTTC. Translated, it gives CASSPRGVAGYEQYF. This sequence joins TRBV4-1 and TRBJ2-5; 8 positions match TRBD2. The J call is uncertain, as TRBJ2-7 better fits the DNA end. The CDR3 loop spans 15 amino acids. Germline values: CDR1 MGHRA, CDR2 YSYEKL.

This clone was detected only a few times. The rearrangement links TRBV27 to TRBJ1-1; no clear D. Germline V gene lookup returns CDR1 MNHEY and CDR2 SMNVEV (reference sequence). The CDR3 extends over 15 amino acids. Trimming pared 5 bases from V and 0 bases from J, leaving 13 bases between. The CDR3 here is CASSTIHRLNTEAFF. The CDR3 coding sequence is TGTGCCAGCAGTACTATACACCGATTGAACACTGAAGCTTTCTTT.

V usage is TRBV6-5 and J usage is TRBJ1-5; D unresolved. The CDR3 totals 11 residues. Trimming pared 6 bases from V and 4 bases from J, leaving 4 bases between. Germline CDR1 is MNHEY and CDR2 is SVGAGI. The CDR3 DNA is TGTGCCAGCAGCGTTAATCAGCCCCAGCATTTT. Protein: CASSVNQPQHF.

This clone was seen just once. The V gene is TRBV9, the J gene TRBJ2-7; 10 positions match TRBD1. CDR1 is SGDLS and CDR2 is YYNGEE in the germline V gene. The V and J ends lost 4 bases and 2 bases, in that order; junction bases with no gene match: 9. CDR3 length equals 16 residues. This chain's CDR3 is CASSLREGTGAYEQYF. The DNA of the CDR3 is TGTGCCAGCAGCTTGAGGGAAGGGACAGGGGCCTACGAGCAGTACTTC. The complete variable domain, with remaining parts taken from reference TRBV9 and TRBJ2-7, reads DSGVTQTPKHLITATGQRVTLRCSPRSGDLSVYWYQQSLDQGLQFLIQYYNGEERAKGNILERFSAQQFPDLHSELNLSSLELGDSALYFCASSLREGTGAYEQYFGPGTRLTVT.

The chain has TRBV28 and TRBJ2-7, with 9 bases lining up with TRBD1. The germline V gene encodes CDR1 MDHEN and CDR2 SYDVKM. The length of the CDR3 is 16 residues. Trimming cost V 3 bases and J 3 bases; bases outside gene matches: 9. CDR3 protein: CASSFHLRDRDYEQYF. CDR3 in DNA: TGTGCCAGCAGTTTTCACCTGCGGGACAGGGACTACGAGCAGTACTTC.

The chain recombines TRBV2 with TRBJ2-1; tentative D call: TRBD2 (6 bases). Trimming pared 4 bases from V and 4 bases from J, leaving 11 bases between. Germline assignment: CDR1 SNHLY and CDR2 FYNNEI. CDR3 length: 14 residues. The CDR3 sequence is CASSALTSYNEQFF. CDR3 DNA sequence: TGTGCCAGCAGTGCCCTGACTAGTTACAATGAGCAGTTCTTC.

The chain carries TRBV6-1 and TRBJ2-1; the match to TRBD2 covers 7 bases. The CDR3 totals 17 residues. From germline, CDR1 is MNHNS and CDR2 SASEGT. V shed 2 bases and J 2 bases; nucleotides not matched to a gene: 9. CDR3 protein: CASSEKYGEGTYNEQFF. The CDR3 nucleotides read TGTGCCAGCAGTGAAAAATACGGGGAGGGGACCTACAATGAGCAGTTCTTC.

The rearrangement joins TRBV9 to TRBJ1-5, with D uncertain. Trimming stripped 4 bases from V and 4 bases from J, with 15 bases between. Germline CDR1 is SGDLS and CDR2 is YYNGEE. The CDR3 consists of 15 residues. CDR3 DNA sequence: TGTGCCAGCAGCCCCGGACTTTTGACGAATCAGCCCCAGCATTTT. Its translation is CASSPGLLTNQPQHF.

This chain joins TRBV5-1 and TRBJ2-3; TRBD1 aligns across 10 bases. CDR1 is SGHRS and CDR2 is YFSETQ in the germline V gene. This CDR3 contains 16 residues. With V trimmed by 0 bases and J by 1 base, 2 bases remained unmatched. CDR3 DNA: TGCGCCAGCAGCTTGGGGGGGACAGGGGGCACAGATACGCAGTATTTT. Its protein product is CASSLGGTGGTDTQYF.

This clone was picked up one time. The CDR3 DNA sequence: TGTGCCACCAGCAGAGATCCGGGCACCGGGGAGCTGTTTTTT. This translates into CATSRDPGTGELFF. V usage is TRBV15 and J usage is TRBJ2-2; no clear D gene. With 0 bases removed from V and 4 bases from J, the gap between germline ends came to 6 bases. The CDR3 length is 14 residues. CDR1 and CDR2 (germline): LNHNV, YYDKDF (reference sequence).